Listed here are 20 T cell receptor beta chains from one sample, sequenced in a study of blood T cells in healthy people across ages. A second PCR, run for about 7 to 12 cycles, used a sample-barcoded 5' primer plus a J-beta primer mix. TCRdb passed the 5' RACE reads through MiXCR, listing each CDR3 protein once. Of more than 900,000 distinct CDR3 sequences listed, around 27% are singletons. These data were also reused for a study on T cells of mothers and their children.

The sequencing sample was made of blood. The receptors shown here come from a girl aged 2-9 years in good health.

V usage is TRBV21-1 and J usage is TRBJ2-7; TRBD1 is taken as the D call from the table, unchecked against the DNA. TRBV21-1 is a documented pseudogene. The CDR3 has 15 residues. The CDR3 reads CASSRWGTAIYEQYF. The CDR3 region has the DNA TGTGCCAGCAGCAGGTGGGGGACAGCGATCTACGAGCAGTACTTC.

This clonotype was seen a few times. CDR3 protein: CASSETGGDYGYTF. CDR3 nucleotide sequence: TGTGCCAGCAGTGAGACGGGGGGAGACTATGGCTACACCTTC. The chain is built from TRBV28 and TRBJ1-2, with D maybe TRBD1 (5 bases). This CDR3 is built from 14 residues. V was shortened by 5 bases and J by 3 bases, with 13 bases between the two germline ends. The V gene's germline CDR1 is MDHEN and CDR2 SYDVKM.

Turning to this clonotype: An end of the junction differs from the germline gene, which may be a read error. The chain has TRBV4-1 and TRBJ1-4, with 9 bases fitting TRBD1. Germline-derived CDR1 and CDR2 are MGHRA and YSYEKL. CDR3 length equals 17 residues. The CDR3 region is CASSQGLLQGAKEKLFF. CDR3 bases: TGCGCCAGCAGCCAGGGGCTACTACAGGGGGCTAAGGAAAAACTGTTTTTT.

V is TRBV4-3 and J is TRBJ2-5; TRBD1 is a possible D gene (6 bases). The J call may be in error: the DNA end matches TRBJ2-7 better. The CDR3 spans 14 residues. Germline values: CDR1 LGHNA, CDR2 YSLEER. CDR3 nucleotide sequence: TGCGCCAGCAGCCAAGACCGACAGGACTACGAGCAGTACTTC. This translates into CASSQDRQDYEQYF.

The V gene is TRBV29-1, the J gene TRBJ2-7; D possibly uses TRBD1 or TRBD2 (5 bases each). The CDR3 has 12 amino acids. V lost 8 bases and J lost 3, with 14 bases in between. CDR1 SQVTM and CDR2 ANQGSEA come from the germline V gene. The CDR3 DNA reads TGCAGCATCGGGGCGCAGGGCTACGAGCAGTACTTC. This gives the protein CSIGAQGYEQYF.

This clonotype turned up a few times. The chain links TRBV5-1 to TRBJ1-2; no clear D gene. In germline, CDR1 is SGHRS, CDR2 YFSETQ. The V gene lost 2 bases and the J gene lost 4 bases, with 12 bases spanning the gap. The CDR3 spans 14 residues. CDR3 residues: CASSLGDSIYGYTF. CDR3 bases: TGCGCCAGCAGCTTAGGAGACTCCATCTATGGCTACACCTTC. The full variable domain, with the rest looked up from reference TRBV5-1 and TRBJ1-2, is KAGVTQTPRYLIKTRGQQVTLSCSPISGHRSVSWYQQTPGQGLQFLFEYFSETQRNKGNFPGRFSGRQFSNSRSEMNVSTLELGDSALYLCASSLGDSIYGYTFGSGTRLTVV.

This clonotype was detected a few times. Sequence at one end of the junction differs from germline and may be a read error. The chain employs TRBV29-1 and TRBJ2-5; 7 nucleotides match TRBD1. This CDR3 region has 14 residues. CDR1 and CDR2 from the germline V gene are SQVTM and ANQGSEA. CDR3 in amino acids: CSAEGGDLQETQYF. The CDR3 nucleotides read TGCAGCGCTGAAGGGGGCGACCTCCAAGAGACCCAGTACTTC. The full variable domain, rest sourced from reference TRBV29-1 and TRBJ2-5, is SAVISQKPSRDICQRGTSLTIQCQVDSQVTMMFWYRQQPGQSLTLIATANQGSEATYESGFVIDKFPISRPNLTFSTLTVSNMSPEDSSIYLCSAEGGDLQETQYFGPGTRLLVL.

The table lists this clonotype with a few counts. The V and J genes are TRBV7-9 and TRBJ2-1, with 7 bases fitting TRBD1. TRBJ2-7 matches the DNA end more closely, so the J call is doubtful. Germline V gene lookup returns CDR1 SEHNR and CDR2 FQNEAQ (reference sequence). There are 13 residues in the CDR3. DNA for the CDR3: TGTGCCAGCAGTTGGCAGGGGGACGACGAGCAGTACTTC. Protein sequence: CASSWQGDDEQYF.

This clonotype has more than one count but fewer than ten. The chain combines TRBV10-1 with TRBJ2-1; 9 bases are a match to TRBD2. Germline values: CDR1 WNHNN, CDR2 SYGVQD (reference sequence). V lost 3 bases to trimming and J lost 6 bases; unmatched junction nucleotides: 9. This CDR3 is 16 amino acids long. The DNA of the CDR3 is TGCGCCAGCAGTGAAATTAGCGGGAGTTCAATCAATGAGCAGTTCTTC. Protein product: CASSEISGSSINEQFF.

The V and J genes are TRBV24-1 and TRBJ2-1, with 7 nucleotides matching TRBD1. The end of the DNA aligns better with TRBJ2-7, so the J call may be wrong. Germline CDR1 and CDR2: KGHDR and SFDVKD. The CDR3 consists of 14 residues. The CDR3 nucleotides are TGTGCCACCAGTGACCGGGACAGAGATTGGGTGCAGTACTTC. Translated: CATSDRDRDWVQYF.

The chain carries TRBV29-1 and TRBJ2-3; 7 nucleotides match TRBD1. The length of the CDR3 is 15 residues. CDR1 SQVTM and CDR2 ANQGSEA come from the germline V gene. The trim removed 3 bases at V and 0 bases at J, leaving 6 bases unmatched. The CDR3 loop reads CSVEGDSSSTDTQYF. Written as DNA, the CDR3 is TGCAGCGTTGAGGGGGACAGCTCTAGCACAGATACGCAGTATTTT.

The chain links TRBV7-9 to TRBJ2-1; maybe TRBD1 (5 bases). The germline V gene has CDR1 SEHNR and CDR2 FQNEAQ (reference sequence). The CDR3 is 12 amino acids. The V gene lost 6 bases and the J gene lost 8 bases, with 11 bases spanning the gap. CDR3 protein: CASRLGRYEQFF. The CDR3 DNA reads as TGTGCCAGCAGGCTGGGGCGTTATGAGCAGTTCTTC.

CDR3 amino acids: CASSFGSDTGELFF. The CDR3 DNA follows: TGTGCCAGCAGCTTCGGCAGTGACACCGGGGAGCTGTTTTTT. This chain joins TRBV7-9 and TRBJ2-2; the D is unclear. Germline CDR1 SEHNR, CDR2 FQNEAQ (reference sequence). This CDR3 is 14 amino acids long. V was clipped by 3 bases and J by 3 bases, with 8 bases between them. Full variable domain (outside the CDR3, taken from reference TRBV7-9 and TRBJ2-2): DTGVSQNPRHKITKRGQNVTFRCDPISEHNRLYWYRQTLGQGPEFLTYFQNEAQLEKSRLLSDRFSAERPKGSFSTLEIQRTEQGDSAMYLCASSFGSDTGELFFGEGSRLTVL.

This clonotype was counted only a few times. This chain links TRBV7-6 with TRBJ2-5; 8 nucleotides line up with TRBD2. The J call may be wrong; the DNA end is better matched by TRBJ2-1. CDR1 SGHVS and CDR2 FNYEAQ come from the germline V gene. This CDR3 contains 14 residues. The CDR3 here is CASSRLAGSNEQFF. CDR3 coding DNA: TGTGCCAGCAGCCGCTTAGCGGGGAGTAATGAGCAGTTCTTC.

The chain recombines TRBV29-1 with TRBJ2-7; no definite D call. Per germline, CDR1 SQVTM and CDR2 ANQGSEA. V was shortened by 4 bases and J by 6 bases, with 7 bases between the two germline ends. This CDR3 comprises 10 residues. The CDR3 is CSVALGEQYF. Here the CDR3 DNA reads TGCAGCGTTGCATTGGGCGAGCAGTACTTC.

This clonotype was counted between two and nine times. The genes are TRBV10-3 and TRBJ2-5; the D is unclear. The CDR3 runs 14 residues. Germline CDR1 ENHRY, CDR2 SYGVKD. V gave up 3 bases and J gave up 5 bases, with 13 bases separating them. The CDR3 bases are TGTGCCATCAGTGATAAAAGGGATGGGGAGACCCAGTACTTC. This translates into CAISDKRDGETQYF.

The chain joins TRBV14 to TRBJ2-1; D not resolved. The germline V gene encodes CDR1 SGHDN and CDR2 FVKESK. Trimming shortened V by 0 bases and J by 6 bases, and 6 bases separated the two germline ends. The CDR3 is made up of 13 amino acids. The CDR3 reads CASSQDPANEQFF. CDR3 nucleotides: TGTGCCAGCAGCCAAGATCCAGCCAATGAGCAGTTCTTC.

J is TRBJ2-1 and V is TRBV7-3; either TRBD1 or TRBD2 may fit D (5 bases each). This CDR3 spans 14 amino acids. Germline CDR1 and CDR2: SGHTA and FQGTGA. Trimming cost V 2 bases and J 6 bases, with 11 bases left between them. CDR3 bases: TGTGCCAGCAGCTTACAGCCAGGGAGCAATGAGCAGTTCTTC. It codes for CASSLQPGSNEQFF.

This chain uses TRBV24-1 with TRBJ2-5; no clear D gene. The last part of the DNA fits TRBJ2-7 better; the J call may be wrong. CDR1 is KGHDR and CDR2 is SFDVKD in the germline V gene. The CDR3 runs 13 residues. CDR3 bases: TGTGCCACCAGTGATCCGCTCCGGTACGAGCAGTACTTC. As protein: CATSDPLRYEQYF.

The chain employs TRBV29-1 and TRBJ1-2; TRBD1 aligns across 9 bases. The CDR3 runs 16 residues. V was pared by 2 bases and J by 4 bases, with 11 bases of the junction left unmatched. In germline, CDR1 is SQVTM, CDR2 ANQGSEA. CDR3 nucleotides: TGCAGCGTTGAAAGGGTCCCAACAGGGGGCGGCTATGGCTACACCTTC. This translates into CSVERVPTGGGYGYTF.